The source of this TCR beta chain is a study of blood T cell repertoires in COVID-19. The overall study: Nucleic acid was either cDNA or gDNA, and it came from T cells, B-cell-depleted T cells, or PBMCs.

The CDR3 has 14 amino acids. Trimming stripped 8 bases from V and 6 bases from J, with 17 bases between. Germline V gives CDR1 MNHEY, CDR2 SVGAGI. How the authors handled the data: Using reference gene primer amplification, nucleated cell counts were estimated. The repertoire was sequenced with immunoSEQ multiplex PCR; TCRdb's copy has only in-frame clones and lacks some. V and J calls and clone size are as listed in that table; D and trimming were resolved from the DNA. The data hold 320,000 or so clones, with around 85% observed a single time. A COVID-19 case was met by exposed participants within 2 weeks before study entry.

This sequence originates from a woman aged 25 to 39 who had been exposed to COVID-19. The sequenced sample consisted of PBMCs or T cells enriched from blood (not recorded which). V is TRBV6-5 and J is TRBJ2-1; possibly TRBD2 for D (6 bases). CDR3 nucleotides: TGTGCCAGCCGGGAGCAGGGCACATCCAATGAGCAGTTCTTC. This sequence encodes CASREQGTSNEQFF.